A single sample is the source of the 7 T cell receptor beta chains below, sequenced in a study of metastatic and nonmetastatic thyroid tumors (TCRdb year 2020). Library construction relied on PCR. Sequenced using an Illumina HiSeq 4000. TCRdb reanalyzed the raw reads on its own, using fastp at Q25 for trimming and MiXCR for clone calling, and kept in-frame beta chains. In all, the sample holds tens of thousands of clones, and roughly 26% of those were seen once. The ten largest clones capture nearly 10% of the sample. None of the patients had been given any treatment before thyroid surgery. The sequencing input was blood. All receptors come from a female donor with papillary thyroid cancer or a benign thyroid nodule (not recorded which). Some clones in this sample may be carry-over from other donors' samples.

CDR3 loop: CASSFGDGANEKLFF. The CDR3 nucleotides read TGTGCCAGCAGTTTTGGAGATGGGGCTAATGAAAAACTGTTTTTT. The chain has TRBV28 and TRBJ1-4; no firm D call. The CDR3 length is 15 residues. Germline values: CDR1 MDHEN, CDR2 SYDVKM. V gave up 3 bases and J gave up 3 bases, with 11 bases separating them.

This clone was counted a few times. This chain links TRBV6-4 with TRBJ2-1, with D tentatively TRBD1 (6 bases). CDR3 size: 13 residues. Looked up from germline, CDR1 is MRHNA and CDR2 is SNTAGT. V shed 5 bases and J shed 8 bases, with 13 bases lying between them. CDR3 bases: TGTGCCAGCAGTTCCAACAGGGTGGATGAGCAGTTCTTC. It codes for CASSSNRVDEQFF.

Many counts were recorded for this clone. The chain employs TRBV2 and TRBJ1-4; D is unresolved. Germline CDR1 is SNHLY and CDR2 is FYNNEI. V dropped 3 bases and J dropped 0 bases, with 14 bases sitting between them. The CDR3 is made up of 17 amino acids. The CDR3 protein is CASSDNGPAATNEKLFF. CDR3 nucleotide sequence: TGTGCCAGCAGTGACAATGGGCCAGCTGCAACTAATGAAAAACTGTTTTTT.

This clone was recorded at least ten times. The J gene is TRBJ1-6, the V gene TRBV5-4; D might be TRBD1 (5 bases). Per the germline V gene, CDR1 is SGHNT and CDR2 is YYREEE (reference sequence). CDR3 length equals 14 residues. V was pared by 4 bases and J by 5 bases, with 10 bases between. CDR3 DNA: TGTGCCAGCAGCGCGGGACGGAATAATTCACCCCTCCACTTT. Translation: CASSAGRNNSPLHF.

This clone has a count of ten or more. CDR3: CASSLNADYEQYF. In DNA, the CDR3 is TGTGCCAGCAGCTTAAATGCTGACTACGAGCAGTACTTC. The chain uses TRBV7-9 and TRBJ2-7; no reliable D call. Germline CDR1 is SEHNR and CDR2 is FQNEAQ (reference sequence). The CDR3 loop spans 13 amino acids. V was trimmed by 2 bases and J by 3 bases, leaving 8 bases between them.

Many counts were recorded for this clone. V usage is TRBV15 and J usage is TRBJ2-2; the D gene is possibly TRBD1 (6 bases). Deletions cut 0 bases from V and 6 bases from J, with 23 bases between. CDR1 is LNHNV, CDR2 YYDKDF, per germline (reference sequence). The CDR3 has 19 amino acids. The CDR3 DNA reads TGTGCCACCAGCAGAGATCGGGTTTTAAGAACAGGGTCCGCCGGGGAGCTGTTTTTT. It translates to CATSRDRVLRTGSAGELFF.

Comments on this clone: A read error is likely, as this CDR3 ends without the conserved phenylalanine or tryptophan. V and J are TRBV20-1 and TRBJ1-4, with a possible D match to TRBD1 (5 bases). The CDR3 is 15 residues long. CDR1 is DFQATT, CDR2 SNEGSKA, per germline (reference sequence). This CDR3 is CSAPGRGTLNVKLFL. The CDR3 DNA sequence: TGCAGTGCCCCAGGGCGTGGGACCCTAAATGTAAAACTGTTTCTT.